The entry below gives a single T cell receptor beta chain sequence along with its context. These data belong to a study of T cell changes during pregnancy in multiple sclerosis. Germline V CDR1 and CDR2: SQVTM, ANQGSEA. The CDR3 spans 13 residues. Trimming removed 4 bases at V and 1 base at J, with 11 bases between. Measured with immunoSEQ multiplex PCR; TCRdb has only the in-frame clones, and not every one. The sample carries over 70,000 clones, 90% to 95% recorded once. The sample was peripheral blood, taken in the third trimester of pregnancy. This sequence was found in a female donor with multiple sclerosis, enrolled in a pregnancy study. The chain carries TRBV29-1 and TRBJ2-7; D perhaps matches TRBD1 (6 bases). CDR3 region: CSVGGTSSYEQYF. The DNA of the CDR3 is TGCAGCGTTGGGGGGACAAGTTCCTACGAGCAGTACTTC.